Listed below are T cell receptor beta chains from one sample, sequenced in a study of cytomegalovirus exposure and HLA in healthy donors. Generated by immunoSEQ multiplex PCR, the TCRdb table keeps only in-frame clones and is missing some. The profile covers around 120,000 clones, with 55% to 65% appearing a single time and about 9% taken by the ten largest. The sample comprised PBMCs. All receptors derive from a man aged 35 to 55 in good health and CMV-seropositive. CDR3s include the opening cysteine and the closing phenylalanine or tryptophan. D genes are given only for firm matches. The size of a clone is reported for some rows only, either as once, few or many, or as a class for expanded clones.

j_call: TRBJ1-1
d_call: NA
v_call: TRBV19
clone_size: NA
cdr3_length: 13
cdr3_nt: TGTGCCAGTAGTATCCAGGGCTACACTGAAGCTTTCTTT
cdr3_aa: CASSIQGYTEAFF

j_call: TRBJ2-2
d_call: NA
v_call: TRBV5-8
clone_size: few
cdr3_length: 14
cdr3_nt: TGTGCCAGCAGCCGACAGGAGACCACCGGGGAGCTGTTTTTT
cdr3_aa: CASSRQETTGELFF

j_call: TRBJ1-6
d_call: NA
v_call: TRBV7-9
clone_size: NA
cdr3_length: 16
cdr3_nt: TGTGCCAGCAGCTTAGCACCGCCGGGGAGAGACGCACCCCTCCACTTT
cdr3_aa: CASSLAPPGRDAPLHF

j_call: TRBJ2-1
d_call: TRBD2
v_call: TRBV6-4
clone_size: few
cdr3_length: 19
cdr3_nt: TGTGCCAGCAGCCCAGTACTTATAGCGGGAGGGCCGAATGACAATGAGCAGTTCTTC
cdr3_aa: CASSPVLIAGGPNDNEQFF

j_call: TRBJ2-3
d_call: TRBD2
v_call: TRBV4-1
clone_size: NA
cdr3_length: 17
cdr3_nt: TGCGCCAGCAGCCGGGGGACTAGCGGGAGCCCCACAGATACGCAGTATTTT
cdr3_aa: CASSRGTSGSPTDTQYF

j_call: TRBJ1-1
d_call: NA
v_call: TRBV9
clone_size: few
cdr3_length: 16
cdr3_nt: TGTGCCAGCAGCGTAACTCCGGGACTTATGAACACTGAAGCTTTCTTT
cdr3_aa: CASSVTPGLMNTEAFF

j_call: TRBJ1-1
d_call: NA
v_call: TRBV23-1
clone_size: NA
cdr3_length: 12
cdr3_nt: TGCGCCAGCAGTACAGTGAACACTGAAGCTTTCTTT
cdr3_aa: CASSTVNTEAFF

j_call: TRBJ1-2
d_call: NA
v_call: TRBV6-1
clone_size: NA
cdr3_length: 13
cdr3_nt: TGTGCCCTCAGGGCAGGAAGTCACTATGGCTACACCTTC
cdr3_aa: CALRAGSHYGYTF

j_call: TRBJ2-1
d_call: TRBD2
v_call: TRBV6-5
clone_size: once
cdr3_length: 15
cdr3_nt: TGTGCCAGCAGTTACTCTAGCGGGCTTTACAATGAGCAGTTCTTC
cdr3_aa: CASSYSSGLYNEQFF

j_call: TRBJ2-2
d_call: TRBD1
v_call: TRBV10-3
clone_size: once
cdr3_length: 15
cdr3_nt: TGTGCCATCAGTCGGACAGGGGGTAGCACCGGGGAGCTGTTTTTT
cdr3_aa: CAISRTGGSTGELFF

j_call: TRBJ2-3
d_call: NA
v_call: TRBV27
clone_size: NA
cdr3_length: 11
cdr3_nt: TGTGCCAGCAGTTCCCTAGGTACGCAGTATTTT
cdr3_aa: CASSSLGTQYF

j_call: TRBJ2-3
d_call: TRBD2
v_call: TRBV18
clone_size: NA
cdr3_length: 15
cdr3_nt: TGTGCCAGCTCCTCCGGACTAGTTGGGTTGGATACGCAGTATTTT
cdr3_aa: CASSSGLVGLDTQYF

j_call: TRBJ2-2
d_call: NA
v_call: TRBV7-2
clone_size: NA
cdr3_length: 16
cdr3_nt: TGTGCCAGCAGCTTAGACCGGGGTTTTATCACCGGGGAGCTGTTTTTT
cdr3_aa: CASSLDRGFITGELFF

j_call: TRBJ2-5
d_call: NA
v_call: TRBV19
clone_size: NA
cdr3_length: 13
cdr3_nt: TGTGCCAGTAGTAGACAGAGCCAAGAGACCCAGTACTTC
cdr3_aa: CASSRQSQETQYF

j_call: TRBJ1-1
d_call: NA
v_call: TRBV6-1
clone_size: many
cdr3_length: 14
cdr3_nt: TGTGCCAGCAGCTTCTCGGGTCGGAACACTGAAGCTTTCTTT
cdr3_aa: CASSFSGRNTEAFF

j_call: TRBJ2-1
d_call: NA
v_call: TRBV7-9
clone_size: NA
cdr3_length: 14
cdr3_nt: TGTGCCAGCAGCTTAGCGGTCCGAGGGCATGAGCAGTTCTTC
cdr3_aa: CASSLAVRGHEQFF

j_call: TRBJ1-2
d_call: TRBD1
v_call: TRBV9
clone_size: NA
cdr3_length: 15
cdr3_nt: TGTGCCAGCAGCCCCGGGACAGTTCCTCGCTATGGCTACACCTTC
cdr3_aa: CASSPGTVPRYGYTF

j_call: TRBJ1-1
d_call: NA
v_call: TRBV6-1
clone_size: NA
cdr3_length: 13
cdr3_nt: TGTGCCAGCAGCCCCCGAGGGCAGCTTGAAGCTTTCTTT
cdr3_aa: CASSPRGQLEAFF

j_call: TRBJ1-5
d_call: NA
v_call: TRBV6-5
clone_size: NA
cdr3_length: 15
cdr3_nt: TGTGCCAGCAGTTACTCGTATATTGGAGATCAGCCCCAGCATTTT
cdr3_aa: CASSYSYIGDQPQHF

j_call: TRBJ1-4
d_call: NA
v_call: TRBV7-8
clone_size: few
cdr3_length: 16
cdr3_nt: TGTGCCAGCAGCTTAGTAGTCAGGGCGGCTAATGAAAAACTGTTTTTT
cdr3_aa: CASSLVVRAANEKLFF

j_call: TRBJ1-4
d_call: NA
v_call: TRBV7-6
clone_size: NA
cdr3_length: 15
cdr3_nt: TGTGCCAGCAGCTCGATGACAAGCGGGGCTGAAAAACTGTTTTTT
cdr3_aa: CASSSMTSGAEKLFF

j_call: TRBJ1-1
d_call: NA
v_call: TRBV2
clone_size: few
cdr3_length: 18
cdr3_nt: TGTGCCAGCAGTGAAACCCAGGGAGGACGAACTCGAACCACTGAAGCTTTCTTT
cdr3_aa: CASSETQGGRTRTTEAFF

j_call: TRBJ2-3
d_call: TRBD2
v_call: TRBV27
clone_size: NA
cdr3_length: 16
cdr3_nt: TGTGCCAGCAGTCCCAGCTGGACTAGCGGCACAGATACGCAGTATTTT
cdr3_aa: CASSPSWTSGTDTQYF

j_call: TRBJ2-7
d_call: TRBD1
v_call: TRBV5-1
clone_size: NA
cdr3_length: 13
cdr3_nt: TGCGCCAGCAATCCCGGGACAGGGTTAGAGCAGTACTTC
cdr3_aa: CASNPGTGLEQYF

j_call: TRBJ2-1
d_call: NA
v_call: TRBV5-4
clone_size: NA
cdr3_length: 15
cdr3_nt: TGTGCCAGCAGCTTGGCAGGGATAGGAATTGATGAGCAGTTCTTC
cdr3_aa: CASSLAGIGIDEQFF

j_call: TRBJ1-5
d_call: TRBD1
v_call: TRBV11-2
clone_size: NA
cdr3_length: 15
cdr3_nt: TGTGCCAGCAGCTTAGAAGGGACAGGAGATCAGCCCCAGCATTTT
cdr3_aa: CASSLEGTGDQPQHF

j_call: TRBJ1-5
d_call: TRBD1
v_call: TRBV6-5
clone_size: NA
cdr3_length: 15
cdr3_nt: TGTGCCAGCAGAACAACCGGGACAGGGGTCGAGGCCCAGCATTTT
cdr3_aa: CASRTTGTGVEAQHF

j_call: TRBJ2-3
d_call: TRBD2
v_call: TRBV5-1
clone_size: NA
cdr3_length: 17
cdr3_nt: TGCGCCAGCAGCTTGTCTTGGCGGGAGTATGTCCCAGATACGCAGTATTTT
cdr3_aa: CASSLSWREYVPDTQYF

j_call: TRBJ1-6
d_call: NA
v_call: TRBV6-1
clone_size: once
cdr3_length: 18
cdr3_nt: TGTGCCAGCAGTGAATTTGGGCAGGGAGGGTCCTATAATTCACCCCTCCACTTT
cdr3_aa: CASSEFGQGGSYNSPLHF

j_call: TRBJ2-3
d_call: TRBD2
v_call: TRBV11-3
clone_size: NA
cdr3_length: 13
cdr3_nt: TGTGCCAGCAGCCCCACGAGCGGGAGGACGCAGTATTTT
cdr3_aa: CASSPTSGRTQYF

j_call: TRBJ2-1
d_call: TRBD1
v_call: TRBV7-2
clone_size: once
cdr3_length: 15
cdr3_nt: TGTGCCAGCAGCCCCGGGACAGGTTTGTACAATGAGCAGTTCTTC
cdr3_aa: CASSPGTGLYNEQFF

j_call: TRBJ1-1
d_call: NA
v_call: TRBV6-5
clone_size: NA
cdr3_length: 14
cdr3_nt: TGTGCCAGCAGTTACGCGGCACCGAACACTGAAGCTTTCTTT
cdr3_aa: CASSYAAPNTEAFF

j_call: TRBJ2-7
d_call: TRBD1
v_call: TRBV2
clone_size: NA
cdr3_length: 13
cdr3_nt: TGTGCCAAAGACAGGGGCCGCCACGACGAGCAGTACTTC
cdr3_aa: CAKDRGRHDEQYF

j_call: TRBJ1-1
d_call: TRBD1
v_call: TRBV18
clone_size: NA
cdr3_length: 14
cdr3_nt: TGTGCCAGCTCATCACAGGGGGCTAGAACTGAAGCTTTCTTT
cdr3_aa: CASSSQGARTEAFF

j_call: TRBJ2-5
d_call: NA
v_call: TRBV14
clone_size: NA
cdr3_length: 15
cdr3_nt: TGTGCCAGCAGCCAAGCCCTGGGCAGTCAAGAGACCCAGTACTTC
cdr3_aa: CASSQALGSQETQYF

j_call: TRBJ2-5
d_call: TRBD2
v_call: TRBV6-1
clone_size: NA
cdr3_length: 15
cdr3_nt: TGTGCCAGCAAAGGACTAGCGGGGGGGCTTGAGACCCAGTACTTC
cdr3_aa: CASKGLAGGLETQYF

j_call: TRBJ2-7
d_call: TRBD1
v_call: TRBV5-4
clone_size: NA
cdr3_length: 14
cdr3_nt: TGTGCCAGCAGCTCCCAGGGGGCGGCGGACGAGCAGTACTTC
cdr3_aa: CASSSQGAADEQYF

j_call: TRBJ1-2
d_call: TRBD1
v_call: TRBV2
clone_size: NA
cdr3_length: 14
cdr3_nt: TGTGCCAGCAGTGCTGGTGGACAGGGTTATGGCTACACCTTC
cdr3_aa: CASSAGGQGYGYTF

j_call: TRBJ1-2
d_call: NA
v_call: TRBV5-8
clone_size: NA
cdr3_length: 14
cdr3_nt: TGTGCCAGCAGCTTCCAGGGCTCCTTTCGTGGCTACACCTTC
cdr3_aa: CASSFQGSFRGYTF

j_call: TRBJ2-7
d_call: NA
v_call: TRBV7-3
clone_size: NA
cdr3_length: 14
cdr3_nt: TGTGCCAGCAGCTTATGGGGACATGTTGGCGAGCAGTACTTC
cdr3_aa: CASSLWGHVGEQYF

j_call: TRBJ2-7
d_call: NA
v_call: TRBV5-6
clone_size: NA
cdr3_length: 13
cdr3_nt: TGTGCCAGCAGCTTCAGGGGTAGCCACGAGCAGTACTTC
cdr3_aa: CASSFRGSHEQYF

j_call: TRBJ2-7
d_call: NA
v_call: TRBV6-1
clone_size: few
cdr3_length: 14
cdr3_nt: TGTGCCAGCAGTGAAATGGCGGCCTACTACGAGCAGTACTTC
cdr3_aa: CASSEMAAYYEQYF

j_call: TRBJ2-1
d_call: TRBD2
v_call: TRBV7-6
clone_size: NA
cdr3_length: 15
cdr3_nt: TGTGCCAGCAGCTCATTGAGCGGGGACTACAATGAGCAGTTCTTC
cdr3_aa: CASSSLSGDYNEQFF

j_call: TRBJ2-2
d_call: NA
v_call: TRBV7-3
clone_size: NA
cdr3_length: 15
cdr3_nt: TGTGCCAGCAGCTCCCAAGCAGGGAACACCGGGGAGCTGTTTTTT
cdr3_aa: CASSSQAGNTGELFF

j_call: TRBJ2-2
d_call: TRBD2
v_call: TRBV9
clone_size: NA
cdr3_length: 16
cdr3_nt: TGTGCCAGCAGCGTAGTTTCTAGCGGGCACACCGGGGAGCTGTTTTTT
cdr3_aa: CASSVVSSGHTGELFF

j_call: TRBJ1-6
d_call: TRBD1
v_call: TRBV5-4
clone_size: NA
cdr3_length: 15
cdr3_nt: TGTGCCAGCAGCTCGGGACAGGGGAAGAATTCACCCCTCCACTTT
cdr3_aa: CASSSGQGKNSPLHF

j_call: TRBJ2-7
d_call: TRBD1
v_call: TRBV29-1
clone_size: NA
cdr3_length: 14
cdr3_nt: TGCAGCGTGAGAAAACAGGGGGGCCCGTACGAGCAGTACTTC
cdr3_aa: CSVRKQGGPYEQYF

j_call: TRBJ2-1
d_call: TRBD1
v_call: TRBV5-1
clone_size: NA
cdr3_length: 20
cdr3_nt: TGCGCCAGCAGCTTTCCCCACAGGGGGACGAGAATCAGCTCCTACAATGAGCAGTTCTTC
cdr3_aa: CASSFPHRGTRISSYNEQFF

j_call: TRBJ2-1
d_call: NA
v_call: TRBV7-9
clone_size: NA
cdr3_length: 15
cdr3_nt: TGTGCCAGCAGCTCCCTAGGTGACGCACACAATGAGCAGTTCTTC
cdr3_aa: CASSSLGDAHNEQFF

j_call: TRBJ1-2
d_call: NA
v_call: TRBV5-1
clone_size: few
cdr3_length: 15
cdr3_nt: TGCGCCAGCAGCTTGGGAACAGTGACTAACTATGGCTACACCTTC
cdr3_aa: CASSLGTVTNYGYTF

j_call: TRBJ1-2
d_call: NA
v_call: TRBV29-1
clone_size: once
cdr3_length: 13
cdr3_nt: TGCAGCGTTGAAGTAGGGCAGGGGTATGGCTACACCTTC
cdr3_aa: CSVEVGQGYGYTF

j_call: TRBJ1-5
d_call: NA
v_call: TRBV6-4
clone_size: NA
cdr3_length: 15
cdr3_nt: TGTGCCAGCAGACCGGACAGATATAGCAATCAGCCCCAGCATTTT
cdr3_aa: CASRPDRYSNQPQHF

j_call: TRBJ2-7
d_call: NA
v_call: TRBV28
clone_size: NA
cdr3_length: 14
cdr3_nt: TGTGCCATATCGCCCAGGGTTAGCTCCTACGAGCAGTACTTC
cdr3_aa: CAISPRVSSYEQYF

j_call: TRBJ2-2
d_call: NA
v_call: TRBV7-3
clone_size: NA
cdr3_length: 13
cdr3_nt: TGTGCCAGCAGTGTTAGCCCCACCGGGGAGCTGTTTTTT
cdr3_aa: CASSVSPTGELFF